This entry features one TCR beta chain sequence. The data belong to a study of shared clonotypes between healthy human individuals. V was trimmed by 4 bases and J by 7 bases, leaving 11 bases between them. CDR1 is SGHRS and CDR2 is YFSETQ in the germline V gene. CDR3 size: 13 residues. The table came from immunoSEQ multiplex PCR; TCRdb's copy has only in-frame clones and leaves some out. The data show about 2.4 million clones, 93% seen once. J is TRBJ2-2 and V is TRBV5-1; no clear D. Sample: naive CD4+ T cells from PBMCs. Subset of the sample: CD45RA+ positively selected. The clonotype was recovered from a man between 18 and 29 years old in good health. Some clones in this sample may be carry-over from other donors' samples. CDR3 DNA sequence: TGCGCCAGCAGCCTGGGTACTCTCGGGGAGCTGTTTTTT. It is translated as CASSLGTLGELFF.